The clone carrying this TCR beta chain was counted a single time. The V end was cut by 3 bases, the J end by 2 bases, with 14 bases between. This CDR3 region has 17 residues. Looked up from germline, CDR1 is MDHEN and CDR2 is SYDVKM. The entry originates in a study of blood T cell repertoires in COVID-19. Whole-study context: The United States, Italy and Spain were the sources of the acute and convalescent COVID-19 samples. PBMCs, B-cell-depleted T cells, or T cells provided the cDNA or gDNA that made up the material.

Authors' methods: Amplification from reference gene primers served as the basis for estimated nucleated cell counts. Profiling relied on immunoSEQ multiplex PCR, and the TCRdb table lists in-frame clones only, not all of them. That table gives V, J and clone size, and the DNA gave D and trimming. Of 110,000 or so clones in the sample, 90% were seen once. This receptor was obtained from a woman aged 50 to 60 with acute or convalescent COVID-19. Sequencing was performed on peripheral blood. The V gene is TRBV28, the J gene TRBJ1-6; D possibly corresponds to TRBD1 (6 bases). The CDR3 loop reads CASSLGGPRTYNSPLHF. The CDR3, as DNA: TGTGCCAGCAGTTTGGGGGGGCCAAGGACCTATAATTCACCCCTCCACTTT.